This T cell receptor (beta chain) was sequenced during a study of blood T cell repertoires in COVID-19. Turning to the study itself: Sites across the United States, Italy and Spain contributed samples from acute and convalescent COVID-19. The cDNA or gDNA used as material had been derived from T cells, B-cell-depleted T cells, or PBMCs.

The CDR3 has 14 amino acids. Germline V gene sequence: CDR1 SNHLY, CDR2 FYNNEI. With 7 bases clipped from V and 6 bases from J, the junction kept 5 bases outside the gene matches. Original methodology: Researchers report that nucleated cell counts were estimated from reference gene primer amplification. Sequencing was performed with immunoSEQ multiplex PCR; in TCRdb, only in-frame clones are kept and a portion is missing. V and J calls and clone size are those listed in that table; D and trimming were worked out from the DNA. The sample lists 350,000 or so clones, approximately 88% occurring once. The TCR comes from a woman aged 25 to 39 with COVID-19, enrolled during active disease. The sample comprised peripheral blood. The V and J genes are TRBV2 and TRBJ2-7; 14 bases are shared with TRBD2. This CDR3 reads CASKGTSGGIEQYF. CDR3 coding DNA: TGTGCCAGCAAAGGGACTAGCGGGGGCATCGAGCAGTACTTC.